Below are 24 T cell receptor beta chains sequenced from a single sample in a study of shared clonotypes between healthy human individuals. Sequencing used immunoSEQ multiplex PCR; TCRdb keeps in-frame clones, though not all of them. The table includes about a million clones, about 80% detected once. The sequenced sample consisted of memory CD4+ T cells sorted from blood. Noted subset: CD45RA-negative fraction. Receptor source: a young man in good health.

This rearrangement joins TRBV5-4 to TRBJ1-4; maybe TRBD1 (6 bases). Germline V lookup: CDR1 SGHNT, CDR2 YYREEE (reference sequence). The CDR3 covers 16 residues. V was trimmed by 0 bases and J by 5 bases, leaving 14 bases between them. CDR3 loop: CASSLAGQGQNEKLFF. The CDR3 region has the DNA TGTGCCAGCAGCTTGGCGGGGCAGGGACAAAATGAAAAACTGTTTTTT.

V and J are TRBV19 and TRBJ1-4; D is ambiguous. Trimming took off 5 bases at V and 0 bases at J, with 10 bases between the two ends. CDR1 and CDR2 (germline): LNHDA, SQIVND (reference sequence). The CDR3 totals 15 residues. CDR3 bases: TGTGCCAGTAGTCCCGGCGCTGCAACTAATGAAAAACTGTTTTTT. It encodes CASSPGAATNEKLFF.

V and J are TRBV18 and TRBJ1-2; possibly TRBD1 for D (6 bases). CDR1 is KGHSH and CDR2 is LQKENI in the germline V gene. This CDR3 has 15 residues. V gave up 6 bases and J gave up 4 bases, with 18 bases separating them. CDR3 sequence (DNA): TGTGCCAGCTCGCCCTCAGGGGCGCCTACCTATGGCTACACCTTC. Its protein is CASSPSGAPTYGYTF. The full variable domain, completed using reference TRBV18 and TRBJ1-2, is NAGVMQNPRHLVRRRGQEARLRCSPMKGHSHVYWYRQLPEEGLKFMVYLQKENIIDESGMPKERFSAEFPKEGPSILRIQQVVRGDSAAYFCASSPSGAPTYGYTFGSGTRLTVV.

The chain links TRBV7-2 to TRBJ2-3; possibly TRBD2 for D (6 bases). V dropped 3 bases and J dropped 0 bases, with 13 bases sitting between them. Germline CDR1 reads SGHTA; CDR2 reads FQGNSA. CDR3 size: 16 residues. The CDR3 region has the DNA TGTGCCAGCAGCTTGTATAGCGGAACTAGCACAGATACGCAGTATTTT. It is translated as CASSLYSGTSTDTQYF.

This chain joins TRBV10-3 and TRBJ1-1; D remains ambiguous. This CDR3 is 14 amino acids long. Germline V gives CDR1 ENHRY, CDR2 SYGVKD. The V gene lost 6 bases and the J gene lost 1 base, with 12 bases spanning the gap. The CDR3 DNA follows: TGTGCCATCAGCCCTGGACGGACGAACACTGAAGCTTTCTTT. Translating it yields CAISPGRTNTEAFF.

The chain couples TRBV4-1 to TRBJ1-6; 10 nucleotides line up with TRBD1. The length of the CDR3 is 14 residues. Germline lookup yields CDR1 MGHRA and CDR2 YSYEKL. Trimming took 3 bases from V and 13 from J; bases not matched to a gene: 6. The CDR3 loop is CASSQGQGWQPLHF. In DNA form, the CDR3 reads TGCGCCAGCAGCCAGGGACAGGGGTGGCAGCCCCTCCACTTT.

The chain's CDR3 is CASSEGRIVRSDEQFF. The CDR3, as DNA: TGCGCCAGCAGTGAAGGAAGGATAGTTCGGTCGGATGAGCAGTTCTTC. The V and J genes are TRBV10-1 and TRBJ2-1; no clear D gene. Germline CDR1 and CDR2: WNHNN and SYGVQD (reference sequence). CDR3 length: 16 residues. Deletions cut 3 bases from V and 8 bases from J, with 20 bases between.

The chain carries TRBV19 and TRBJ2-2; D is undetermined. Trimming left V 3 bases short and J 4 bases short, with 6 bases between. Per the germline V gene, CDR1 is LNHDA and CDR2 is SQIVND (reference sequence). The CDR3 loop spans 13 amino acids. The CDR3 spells CASSMKGTGELFF. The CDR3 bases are TGTGCCAGTAGTATGAAGGGCACCGGGGAGCTGTTTTTT. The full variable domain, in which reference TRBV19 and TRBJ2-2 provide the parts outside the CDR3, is DGGITQSPKYLFRKEGQNVTLSCEQNLNHDAMYWYRQDPGQGLRLIYYSQIVNDFQKGDIAEGYSVSREKKESFPLTVTSAQKNPTAFYLCASSMKGTGELFFGEGSRLTVL.

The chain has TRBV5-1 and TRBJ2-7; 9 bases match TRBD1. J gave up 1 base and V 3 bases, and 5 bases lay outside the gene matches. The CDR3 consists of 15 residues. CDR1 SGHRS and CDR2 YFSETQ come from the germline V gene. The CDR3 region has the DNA TGCGCCAGCAGCTCGGGTGGGACAGGGTCCTACGAGCAGTACTTC. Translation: CASSSGGTGSYEQYF.

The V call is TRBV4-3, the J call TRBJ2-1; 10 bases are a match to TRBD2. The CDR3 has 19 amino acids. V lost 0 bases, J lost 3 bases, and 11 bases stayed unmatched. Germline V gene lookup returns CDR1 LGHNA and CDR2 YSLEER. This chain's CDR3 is CASSQDLVIGLADYNEQFF. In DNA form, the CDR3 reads TGCGCCAGCAGCCAAGATTTGGTTATAGGACTAGCGGACTACAATGAGCAGTTCTTC.

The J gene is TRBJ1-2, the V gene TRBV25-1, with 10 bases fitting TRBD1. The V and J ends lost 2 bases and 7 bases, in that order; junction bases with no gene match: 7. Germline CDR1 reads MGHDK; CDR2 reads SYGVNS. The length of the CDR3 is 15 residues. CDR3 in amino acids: CASSEPGQGGIGYTF. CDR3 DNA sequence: TGTGCCAGCAGTGAACCTGGACAGGGGGGTATTGGCTACACCTTC.

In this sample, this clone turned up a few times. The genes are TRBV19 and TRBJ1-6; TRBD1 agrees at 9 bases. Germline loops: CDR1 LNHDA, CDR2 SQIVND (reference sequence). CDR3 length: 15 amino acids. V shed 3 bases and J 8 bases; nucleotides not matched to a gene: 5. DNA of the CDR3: TGTGCCAGTAGTATTATGGGACAGGGAGATTCACCCCTCCACTTT. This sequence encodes CASSIMGQGDSPLHF. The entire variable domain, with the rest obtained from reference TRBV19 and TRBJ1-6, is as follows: DGGITQSPKYLFRKEGQNVTLSCEQNLNHDAMYWYRQDPGQGLRLIYYSQIVNDFQKGDIAEGYSVSREKKESFPLTVTSAQKNPTAFYLCASSIMGQGDSPLHFGNGTRLTVT.

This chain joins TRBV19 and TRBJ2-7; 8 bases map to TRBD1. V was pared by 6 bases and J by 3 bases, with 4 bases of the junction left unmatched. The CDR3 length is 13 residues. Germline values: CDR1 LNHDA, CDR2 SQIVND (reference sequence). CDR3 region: CASRKQGGYEQYF. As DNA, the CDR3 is TGTGCCAGTAGAAAACAGGGGGGCTACGAGCAGTACTTC.

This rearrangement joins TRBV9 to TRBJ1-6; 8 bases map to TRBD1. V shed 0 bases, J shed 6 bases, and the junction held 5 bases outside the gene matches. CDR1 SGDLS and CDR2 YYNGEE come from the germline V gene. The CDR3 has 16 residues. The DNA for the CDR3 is TGTGCCAGCAGCGTAGCGGCAGGGGGCCCTAATTCACCCCTCCACTTT. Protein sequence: CASSVAAGGPNSPLHF. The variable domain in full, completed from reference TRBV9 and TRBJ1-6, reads DSGVTQTPKHLITATGQRVTLRCSPRSGDLSVYWYQQSLDQGLQFLIQYYNGEERAKGNILERFSAQQFPDLHSELNLSSLELGDSALYFCASSVAAGGPNSPLHFGNGTRLTVT.

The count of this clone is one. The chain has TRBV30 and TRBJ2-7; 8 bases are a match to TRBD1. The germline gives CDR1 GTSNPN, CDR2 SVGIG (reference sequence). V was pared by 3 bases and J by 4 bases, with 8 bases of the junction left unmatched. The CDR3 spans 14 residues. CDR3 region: CAWRLSGTGYEQYF. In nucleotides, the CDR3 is TGTGCCTGGAGGCTCTCCGGGACAGGATACGAGCAGTACTTC. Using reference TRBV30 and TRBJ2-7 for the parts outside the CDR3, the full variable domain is SQTIHQWPATLVQPVGSPLSLECTVEGTSNPNLYWYRQAAGRGLQLLFYSVGIGQISSEVPQNLSASRPQDRQFILSSKKLLLSDSGFYLCAWRLSGTGYEQYFGPGTRLTVT.

CDR3 in DNA: TGTGCCAGCAGTCCGCAATTGGACTATGGCTACACCTTC. This codes for CASSPQLDYGYTF. The chain employs TRBV6-6 and TRBJ1-2; the D is unclear. The CDR3 totals 13 residues. Trimming took 5 bases from V and 3 from J, leaving 10 bases between them. CDR1 and CDR2 from the germline V gene are MNHNY and SVGAGI (reference sequence).

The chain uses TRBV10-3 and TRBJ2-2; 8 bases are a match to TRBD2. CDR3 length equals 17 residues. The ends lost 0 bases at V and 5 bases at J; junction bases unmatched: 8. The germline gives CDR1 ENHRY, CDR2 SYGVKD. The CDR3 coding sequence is TGTGCCATCAGTGAGTCACCGGGAGGGCCTCTTACCGGGGAGCTGTTTTTT. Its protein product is CAISESPGGPLTGELFF.

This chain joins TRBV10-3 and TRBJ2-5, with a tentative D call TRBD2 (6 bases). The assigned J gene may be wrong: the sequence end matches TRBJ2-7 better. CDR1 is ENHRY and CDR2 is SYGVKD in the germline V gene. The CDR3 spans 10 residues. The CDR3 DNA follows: TGTGTTGATCGGGGGTACGAGCAGTACTTC. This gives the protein CVDRGYEQYF.

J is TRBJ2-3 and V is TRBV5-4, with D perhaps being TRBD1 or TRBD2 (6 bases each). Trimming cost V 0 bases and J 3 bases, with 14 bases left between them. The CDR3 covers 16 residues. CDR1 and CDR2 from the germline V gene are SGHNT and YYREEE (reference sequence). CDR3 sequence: CASSLARGGGTDTQYF. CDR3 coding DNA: TGTGCCAGCAGCTTGGCCAGGGGTGGAGGGACAGATACGCAGTATTTT.

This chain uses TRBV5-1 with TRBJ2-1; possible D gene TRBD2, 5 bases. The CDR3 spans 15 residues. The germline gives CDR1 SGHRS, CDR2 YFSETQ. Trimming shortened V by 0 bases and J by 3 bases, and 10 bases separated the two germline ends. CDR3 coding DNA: TGCGCCAGCAGCTTGGCCCCTAGCAGCTACAATGAGCAGTTCTTC. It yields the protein CASSLAPSSYNEQFF.

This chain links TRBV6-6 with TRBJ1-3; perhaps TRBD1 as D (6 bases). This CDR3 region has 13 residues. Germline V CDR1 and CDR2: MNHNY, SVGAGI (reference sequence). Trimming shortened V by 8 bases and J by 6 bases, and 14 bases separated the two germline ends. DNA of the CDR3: TGTGCCAGCCTGAGGGGGGCGGAAAACACCATATATTTT. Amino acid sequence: CASLRGAENTIYF.

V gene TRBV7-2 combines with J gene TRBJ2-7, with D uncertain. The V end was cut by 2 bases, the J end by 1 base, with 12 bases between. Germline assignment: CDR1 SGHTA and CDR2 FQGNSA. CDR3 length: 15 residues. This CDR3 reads CASSLRIGPSYEQYF. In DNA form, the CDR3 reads TGTGCCAGCAGCTTAAGGATCGGTCCATCCTACGAGCAGTACTTC.

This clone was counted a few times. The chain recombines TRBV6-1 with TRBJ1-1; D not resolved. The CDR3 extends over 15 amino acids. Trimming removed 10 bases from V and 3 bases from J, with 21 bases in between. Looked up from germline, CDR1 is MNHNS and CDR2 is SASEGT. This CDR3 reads CANIPWRNGDTEAFF. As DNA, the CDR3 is TGTGCCAACATACCTTGGCGAAACGGGGACACTGAAGCTTTCTTT.

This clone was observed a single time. CDR3 region: CASSPGTRSYEQYF. The CDR3 nucleotides read TGTGCCAGCAGTCCCGGGACTCGCTCCTACGAGCAGTACTTC. This chain links TRBV6-5 with TRBJ2-7; possible D gene TRBD2, 6 bases. Trimming stripped 5 bases from V and 0 bases from J, with 11 bases between. The germline gives CDR1 MNHEY, CDR2 SVGAGI. CDR3 length: 14 residues.